This T cell receptor (beta chain) was retrieved from a study of blood T cell repertoires in COVID-19. Turning to the study itself: PBMCs, B-cell-depleted T cells, or T cells were the source of the cDNA or gDNA that made up the material.

Assay used: immunoSEQ multiplex PCR; TCRdb lists only in-frame clones, some missing. The sample consists of about 210,000 clones, 88% of them appearing once. The CDR3 extends over 13 amino acids. From germline, CDR1 is LNHDA and CDR2 SQIVND (reference sequence). With 6 bases removed from V and 0 bases from J, the gap between germline ends came to 8 bases. This sequence joins TRBV19 and TRBJ1-1; D is unclear. The origin of this receptor is a man aged 65 to 79 with acute or convalescent COVID-19. The sample was peripheral blood. The CDR3 is CASRGVMNTEAFF. CDR3 nucleotides: TGTGCCAGTAGAGGAGTTATGAACACTGAAGCTTTCTTT.